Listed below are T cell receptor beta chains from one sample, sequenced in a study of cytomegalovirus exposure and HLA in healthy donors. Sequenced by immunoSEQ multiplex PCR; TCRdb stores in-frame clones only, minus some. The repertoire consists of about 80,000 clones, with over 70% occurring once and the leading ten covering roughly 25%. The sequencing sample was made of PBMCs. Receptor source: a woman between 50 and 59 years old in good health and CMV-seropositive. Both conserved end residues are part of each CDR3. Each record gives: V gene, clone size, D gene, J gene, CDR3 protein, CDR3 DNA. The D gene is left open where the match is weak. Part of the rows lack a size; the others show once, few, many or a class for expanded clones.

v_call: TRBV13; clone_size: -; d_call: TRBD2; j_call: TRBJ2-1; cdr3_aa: CASSPGGLAGGNEQFF; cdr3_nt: TGTGCCAGCAGCCCAGGCGGGCTAGCGGGGGGCAATGAGCAGTTCTTC
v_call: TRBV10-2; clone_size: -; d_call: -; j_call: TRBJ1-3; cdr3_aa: CATGGGTGNTIYF; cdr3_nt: TGCGCCACGGGGGGCGGGACTGGAAACACCATATATTTT
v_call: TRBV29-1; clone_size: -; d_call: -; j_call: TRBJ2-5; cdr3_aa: CSVEVQLQETQYF; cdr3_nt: TGCAGCGTTGAGGTACAGCTCCAAGAGACCCAGTACTTC
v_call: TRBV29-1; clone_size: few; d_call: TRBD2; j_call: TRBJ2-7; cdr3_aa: CSVLAGGYEQYF; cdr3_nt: TGCAGCGTCCTAGCGGGGGGCTACGAGCAGTACTTC
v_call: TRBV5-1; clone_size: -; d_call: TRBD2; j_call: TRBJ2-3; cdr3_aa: CASSFSGRSTDTQYF; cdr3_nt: TGCGCCAGCAGCTTTAGCGGGAGATCGACAGATACGCAGTATTTT
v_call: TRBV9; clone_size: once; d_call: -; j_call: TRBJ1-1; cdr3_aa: CASSVDGGAEAFF; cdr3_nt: TGTGCCAGCAGCGTAGACGGAGGGGCTGAAGCTTTCTTT
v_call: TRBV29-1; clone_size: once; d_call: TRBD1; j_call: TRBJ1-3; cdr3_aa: CSAEDRGGNTIYF; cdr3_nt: TGCAGCGCCGAGGACAGGGGAGGAAACACCATATATTTT
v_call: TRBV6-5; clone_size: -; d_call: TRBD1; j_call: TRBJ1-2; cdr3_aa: CASSYFVQGGYGYTF; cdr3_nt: TGTGCCAGCAGTTACTTCGTGCAGGGGGGCTATGGCTACACCTTC
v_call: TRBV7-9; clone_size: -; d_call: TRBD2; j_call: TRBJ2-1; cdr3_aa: CASSSWSSGREGEQFF; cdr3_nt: TGTGCCAGCAGCTCGTGGAGTAGCGGGAGAGAAGGTGAGCAGTTCTTC
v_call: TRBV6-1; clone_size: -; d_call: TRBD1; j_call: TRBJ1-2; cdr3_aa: CASSETGGYGYTF; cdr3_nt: TGTGCCAGCAGTGAAACAGGGGGCTATGGCTACACCTTC
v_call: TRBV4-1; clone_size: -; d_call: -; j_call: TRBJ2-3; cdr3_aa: CASSQVSATDTQYF; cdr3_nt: TGCGCCAGCAGCCAAGTATCAGCGACAGATACGCAGTATTTT
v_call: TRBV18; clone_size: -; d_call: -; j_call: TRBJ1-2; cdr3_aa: CASSPRGDYGYTF; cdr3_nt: TGTGCCAGCTCACCGCGGGGAGACTATGGCTACACCTTC
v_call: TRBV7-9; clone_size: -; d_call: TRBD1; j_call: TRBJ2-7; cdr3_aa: CASEAEDRGLYEQYF; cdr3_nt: TGTGCCAGCGAGGCAGAGGACAGGGGCCTCTACGAGCAGTACTTC
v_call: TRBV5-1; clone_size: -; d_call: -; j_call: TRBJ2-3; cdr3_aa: CASSSGTKVTDTQYF; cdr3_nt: TGCGCCAGCAGCTCCGGGACAAAAGTCACAGATACGCAGTATTTT
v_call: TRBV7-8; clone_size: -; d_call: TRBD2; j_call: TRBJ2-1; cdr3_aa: CASGPLGGRGNEQFF; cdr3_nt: TGTGCCAGCGGACCTCTGGGCGGGAGAGGCAATGAGCAGTTCTTC
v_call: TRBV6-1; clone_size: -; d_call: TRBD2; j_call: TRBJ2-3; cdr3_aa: CASSEELAGGPLKTDTQYF; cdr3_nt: TGTGCCAGCAGTGAAGAATTAGCGGGAGGGCCGCTTAAGACAGATACGCAGTATTTT
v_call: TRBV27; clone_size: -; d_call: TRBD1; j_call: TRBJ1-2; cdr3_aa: CASKTRTGPGGYTF; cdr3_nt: TGTGCCAGCAAAACCCGGACAGGCCCGGGTGGCTACACCTTC
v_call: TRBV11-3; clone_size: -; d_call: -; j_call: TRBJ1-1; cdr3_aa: CASSLGTVNTEAFF; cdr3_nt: TGTGCCAGCAGCTTAGGAACAGTGAACACTGAAGCTTTCTTT
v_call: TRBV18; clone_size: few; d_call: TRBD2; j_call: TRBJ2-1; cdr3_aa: CASSSISGTSINEQFF; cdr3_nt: TGTGCCAGCTCATCAATCTCTGGGACTAGCATCAATGAGCAGTTCTTC
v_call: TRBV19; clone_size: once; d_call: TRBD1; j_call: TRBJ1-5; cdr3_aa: CASSKVTGGGGNQPQHF; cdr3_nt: TGTGCCAGTAGTAAAGTGACAGGGGGCGGAGGCAATCAGCCCCAGCATTTT
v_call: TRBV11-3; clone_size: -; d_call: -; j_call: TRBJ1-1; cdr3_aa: CASSRREGEAFF; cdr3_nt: TGTGCCAGCAGCCGGAGGGAGGGTGAAGCTTTCTTT
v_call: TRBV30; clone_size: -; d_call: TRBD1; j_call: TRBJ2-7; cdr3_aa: CAGRQGTSYEQYF; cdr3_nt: TGTGCCGGACGACAGGGAACCTCCTACGAGCAGTACTTC
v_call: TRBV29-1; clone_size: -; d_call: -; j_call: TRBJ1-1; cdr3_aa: CSVVWEWNTEAFF; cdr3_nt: TGCAGCGTTGTTTGGGAGTGGAACACTGAAGCTTTCTTT
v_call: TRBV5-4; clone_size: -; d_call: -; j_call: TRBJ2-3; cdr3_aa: CASSLRGIGADTQYF; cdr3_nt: TGTGCCAGCAGCTTAAGGGGGATAGGAGCAGATACGCAGTATTTT
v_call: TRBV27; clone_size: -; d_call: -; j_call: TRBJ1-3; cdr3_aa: CASSLSRPVSGNTIYF; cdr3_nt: TGTGCCAGCAGTTTATCGAGGCCCGTCTCTGGAAACACCATATATTTT
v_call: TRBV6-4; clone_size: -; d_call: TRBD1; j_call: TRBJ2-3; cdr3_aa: CASSPGQGTDTQYF; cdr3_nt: TGTGCCAGCAGTCCGGGACAGGGTACAGATACGCAGTATTTT
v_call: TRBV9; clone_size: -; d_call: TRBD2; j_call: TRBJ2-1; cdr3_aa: CASSPTPSGGANEQFF; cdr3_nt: TGTGCCAGCAGCCCAACCCCGAGCGGGGGGGCTAATGAGCAGTTCTTC